This TCR beta chain was captured by sequencing in a study of monozygotic twins with inflammatory bowel disease. The CDR3 has 12 residues. Germline CDR1 reads SGHTA; CDR2 reads FQGNSA. UMIs that included a 6-nucleotide sample barcode were added by template switching, which took place during cDNA synthesis. One entry per CDR3 protein, without DNA, is what TCRdb gives after re-calling the 5' RACE reads. The listing contains under 200,000 distinct CDR3 sequences. Sequenced input: blood. The chain uses TRBV7-2 and TRBJ1-1. The receptor was isolated from a human donor with ulcerative colitis or Crohn's disease, or a healthy co-twin of an affected twin (not recorded which). The CDR3 region is CASMQQMTEAFF.